This passage covers 20 T cell receptor beta chains from one sample sequenced in a study of blood T cell repertoires in COVID-19. The assay was immunoSEQ multiplex PCR, and TCRdb's table has in-frame clones only and misses some. This table has 50,000 to 65,000 clones, roughly two thirds appearing once. Sequencing input: peripheral blood. Receptor source: a woman in her 70s with COVID-19, enrolled during active disease.

By share, this clone counts as large. This rearrangement joins TRBV27 to TRBJ2-1, with D tentatively TRBD1 (5 bases). The germline V gene has CDR1 MNHEY and CDR2 SMNVEV (reference sequence). V lost 3 bases, J lost 4 bases, and 10 bases lay in between. The CDR3 sequence is 14 residues long. CDR3 nucleotides: TGTGCCAGCAGTTTCCTGCCAGGGTACAATGAGCAGTTCTTC. This gives the protein CASSFLPGYNEQFF.

The gene calls are TRBV23-1 and TRBJ2-7; perhaps TRBD1 as D (6 bases). TRBV23-1 is an ORF, with its function uncertain. The CDR3 is 14 residues long. The V end lost 0 bases, the J end lost 4 bases, and 10 bases lay between the germline ends. The CDR3 protein is CASSQSDRRYEQYF. CDR3 coding DNA: TGCGCCAGCAGTCAATCAGACAGGCGATACGAGCAGTACTTC.

This clone came up once. J is TRBJ2-4 and V is TRBV6-6, with D perhaps TRBD1 (6 bases). CDR1 is MNHNY, CDR2 SVGAGI, per germline (reference sequence). Trimming removed 5 bases from V and 2 bases from J, with 10 bases in between. There are 14 residues in the CDR3. Here the CDR3 DNA reads TGTGCCAGCAGTCGGGACACCTCCAAAAACATTCAGTACTTC. Its protein is CASSRDTSKNIQYF.

The rearrangement uses TRBV6-6 and TRBJ2-5; 11 bases line up with TRBD2. The CDR3 is 16 residues long. Germline values: CDR1 MNHNY, CDR2 SVGAGI (reference sequence). V was clipped by 5 bases and J by 4 bases; unmatched bases: 9. CDR3 DNA sequence: TGTGCCAGCAGTGCCCGAAGACTAGCGGGACTAGAGACCCAGTACTTC. It codes for CASSARRLAGLETQYF.

The V gene is TRBV19, the J gene TRBJ2-6; D ambiguous. The CDR3 covers 15 residues. Germline V gives CDR1 LNHDA, CDR2 SQIVND (reference sequence). The V gene lost 3 bases and the J gene lost 0 bases, with 6 bases spanning the gap. The CDR3 reads CASSIADSGANVLTF. CDR3 DNA sequence: TGTGCCAGTAGTATTGCGGACTCTGGGGCCAACGTCCTGACTTTC.

The CDR3 here is CASSEAGQLGRYGYTF. CDR3 coding DNA: TGTGCCAGCAGTGAAGCGGGACAGCTCGGTCGCTATGGCTACACCTTC. The V and J genes are TRBV6-1 and TRBJ1-2; TRBD1 matches at 7 bases. This CDR3 has 16 amino acids. CDR1 MNHNS and CDR2 SASEGT come from the germline V gene. V lost 0 bases to trimming and J lost 4 bases; unmatched junction nucleotides: 8.

This clone was observed at least ten times. CDR3 loop: CASSQEASFNYGYTF. CDR3 DNA sequence: TGTGCCAGCAGCCAAGAGGCCAGTTTTAACTATGGCTACACCTTC. This sequence joins TRBV4-2 and TRBJ1-2, with D unresolved. In germline, CDR1 is LGHNA, CDR2 YNFKEQ. The V gene lost 0 bases and the J gene lost 1 base, with 9 bases spanning the gap. The CDR3 has 15 amino acids.

The V gene is TRBV28, the J gene TRBJ1-6; D is uncertain. The germline V gene encodes CDR1 MDHEN and CDR2 SYDVKM. Between the trimmed V and J ends, which lost 6 bases and 4 bases, there was a span of 10 bases. The CDR3 sequence is 14 residues long. CDR3 loop: CASSNTVYNSPLHF. The CDR3 nucleotides read TGTGCCAGCAGCAACACAGTATATAATTCACCCCTCCACTTT.

The rearrangement links TRBV3-1 (or the pseudogene TRBV3-2) to TRBJ1-1; TRBD1 matches 8 bases. Germline values: CDR1 LGHDT, CDR2 YNNKEL (reference sequence). The V segment lost 1 base and the J segment 5 bases; nucleotides outside the gene matches: 9. This CDR3 is built from 16 residues. The CDR3: CASSQGQGWGGTEAFF. For the CDR3, the DNA is TGTGCCAGCAGCCAAGGACAGGGGTGGGGAGGGACTGAAGCTTTCTTT.

J is TRBJ1-2 and V is TRBV7-9; 7 bases are shared with TRBD1. The CDR3 sequence is 14 residues long. Germline V gene data show CDR1 as SEHNR and CDR2 as FQNEAQ (reference sequence). V lost 5 bases to trimming and J lost 6 bases; unmatched junction nucleotides: 9. CDR3 loop: CASSQAAQGNGYTF. Written as DNA, the CDR3 is TGTGCCAGCAGCCAAGCGGCACAGGGGAATGGCTACACCTTC.

The chain has TRBV19 and TRBJ2-1; 9 bases are shared with TRBD1. From germline, CDR1 is LNHDA and CDR2 SQIVND (reference sequence). V was clipped by 3 bases and J by 4 bases; unmatched bases: 1. The CDR3 covers 14 residues. CDR3 residues: CASSMGQGYNEQFF. The CDR3 DNA is TGTGCCAGTAGTATGGGACAGGGTTACAATGAGCAGTTCTTC.

The sample holds a few counts of this clone. This chain links TRBV5-1 with TRBJ1-1; 9 bases map to TRBD1. V lost 3 bases, J lost 4 bases, and 4 bases stayed unmatched. This CDR3 comprises 14 residues. Germline lookup yields CDR1 SGHRS and CDR2 YFSETQ. The CDR3 here is CASSSQTGGTEAFF. The CDR3, as DNA: TGCGCCAGCAGCTCTCAGACAGGGGGCACTGAAGCTTTCTTT.

The genes are TRBV5-6 and TRBJ1-4; 9 positions agree with TRBD1. The trim removed 0 bases at V and 6 bases at J, leaving 3 bases unmatched. There are 15 residues in the CDR3. Germline CDR1 is SGHDT and CDR2 is YYEEEE. The CDR3 DNA reads as TGTGCCAGCAGCTTGGATCGGACAGGGGATGAAAAACTGTTTTTT. It specifies CASSLDRTGDEKLFF.

The chain combines TRBV7-2 with TRBJ1-5, with D maybe TRBD1 (5 bases). The germline V gene has CDR1 SGHTA and CDR2 FQGNSA. V lost 5 bases and J lost 7, with 18 bases in between. This CDR3 has 15 amino acids. Here the CDR3 reads CASSPAWGVDQPQHF. In DNA form, the CDR3 reads TGTGCCAGCAGCCCCGCTTGGGGGGTGGACCAGCCCCAGCATTTT. The variable domain in full, with the rest retrieved from reference TRBV7-2 and TRBJ1-5, is GAGVSQSPSNKVTEKGKDVELRCDPISGHTALYWYRQSLGQGLEFLIYFQGNSAPDKSGLPSDRFSAERTGGSVSTLTIQRTQQEDSAVYLCASSPAWGVDQPQHFGDGTRLSIL.

The chain is built from TRBV9 and TRBJ1-1; TRBD1 aligns across 7 bases. Trimming took 3 bases from V and 4 from J; bases not matched to a gene: 18. Per the germline V gene, CDR1 is SGDLS and CDR2 is YYNGEE. CDR3 size: 18 residues. The CDR3 region has the DNA TGTGCCAGCAGCGCAAGTAGGGGTAGAGGGGGCGGATTCACTGAAGCTTTCTTT. This encodes CASSASRGRGGGFTEAFF.

The V gene is TRBV6-1, the J gene TRBJ1-1; no clear D gene. Germline CDR1 and CDR2: MNHNS and SASEGT. V was pared by 2 bases and J by 6 bases, with 10 bases between. The CDR3 sequence is 13 residues long. The CDR3 region has the DNA TGTGCCAGCAGTGAAAGCTCACCCCCTGAAGCTTTCTTT. Amino acid sequence: CASSESSPPEAFF.

The rearrangement uses TRBV6-2 or TRBV6-3 and TRBJ2-1; 7 bases are shared with TRBD2. The CDR3 runs to 15 residues. Trimming removed 6 bases from V and 4 bases from J; junction bases left unmatched: 9. CDR1 is MNHEY, CDR2 SVGEGT, per germline. CDR3 bases: TGTGCCAGCAGCAAAGCCTCGGGGGGTTACAATGAGCAGTTCTTC. It codes for CASSKASGGYNEQFF.

This clone has only a few counts. This chain joins TRBV5-1 and TRBJ1-3; D perhaps matches TRBD1 (6 bases). With 0 bases removed from V and 0 bases from J, the gap between germline ends came to 19 bases. This CDR3 comprises 19 residues. From germline, CDR1 is SGHRS and CDR2 YFSETQ. CDR3 in amino acids: CASSLGFVQDRSSGNTIYF. CDR3 bases: TGCGCCAGCAGCTTGGGTTTTGTCCAAGACAGGTCCTCTGGAAACACCATATATTTT.

This chain joins TRBV7-6 and TRBJ1-6; D remains unclear. CDR1 SGHVS and CDR2 FNYEAQ come from the germline V gene. Between the trimmed V and J ends, which lost 3 bases and 10 bases, there was a span of 16 bases. This CDR3 comprises 15 residues. The CDR3 DNA is TGTGCCAGCAGCTTGGGTGACGTAGCGTACTCACCCCTCCACTTT. Protein product: CASSLGDVAYSPLHF.

CDR3 in amino acids: CASSFSSRPNQPQHF. CDR3 nucleotides: TGTGCCAGCAGTTTCAGTTCCAGGCCCAATCAGCCCCAGCATTTT. The chain is built from TRBV28 and TRBJ1-5, with unresolved D. There are 15 residues in the CDR3. Germline CDR1 is MDHEN and CDR2 is SYDVKM. V lost 3 bases and J 3 bases, leaving 12 bases between the germline ends.